The entry below gives a single T cell receptor beta chain sequence along with its context. Source study methods: Estimated nucleated cell counts came from reference gene primer amplification. Data came from immunoSEQ multiplex PCR; TCRdb stores just in-frame clones and leaves some out. For V, J and clone size, that table is used; D and trimming come from the DNA. The repertoire holds roughly 190,000 clones, with around 88% as singletons. The data are from a study of blood T cell repertoires in COVID-19. Study summary: Samples came from the United States, Italy and Spain, spanning acute and convalescent COVID-19. The cDNA or gDNA used as material had been derived from T cells, B-cell-depleted T cells, or PBMCs.

Germline V gene lookup returns CDR1 MNHEY and CDR2 SMNVEV (reference sequence). Trimming at V came to 3 bases and at J to 2 bases, leaving 14 bases not matched to a gene. CDR3 size: 19 residues. The rearrangement uses TRBV27 and TRBJ2-3, with 10 bases identical to TRBD2. This receptor was obtained from a man in his fifties or sixties with active or convalescent COVID-19. The specimen sequenced was peripheral blood. The CDR3 sequence: CASSFRLAGAPPVTDTQYF. CDR3 bases: TGTGCCAGCAGTTTTCGGCTAGCGGGGGCCCCCCCCGTCACAGATACGCAGTATTTT.